Following are 32 T cell receptor beta chains from one sample sequenced in a study of Graves' ophthalmopathy and Graves' hyperthyroidism (dated by TCRdb to between 2017 and 2018). The sequencing machine was an Illumina HiSeq 2000. For repertoire sequencing, TCR beta CDR3 regions were amplified from RNA transcripts. A first-round RT-PCR used HTBI primers with the Qiagen OneStep RT-PCR kit, followed by a second-round multiplex PCR, size selection and purification. The public sequencing data were trimmed at Q25 with fastp and processed into clonotypes with MiXCR by TCRdb, which kept only in-frame beta chains. A single entry per CDR3 protein holds the most common genes and DNA from its merged rows. This sample comprises about 230,000 distinct CDR3 sequences, less than 55% of them detected only once. The ten largest clones take up approximately 51% of the sample. The specimen was peripheral blood. Receptors originate from an adult man with Graves' ophthalmopathy.

The chain joins TRBV20-1 to TRBJ1-4, with D possibly being TRBD1 (6 bases). The CDR3 runs 13 residues. The V gene lost 3 bases and the J gene lost 5 bases, with 10 bases spanning the gap. Germline CDR1 and CDR2: DFQATT and SNEGSKA (reference sequence). CDR3 residues: CSARGGQNEKLFF. CDR3 DNA sequence: TGCAGTGCTAGGGGAGGACAGAATGAAAAACTGTTTTTT.

This clonotype showed up many times. The genes are TRBV10-2 and TRBJ2-7; D gene unclear. Germline V lookup: CDR1 WSHSY, CDR2 SAAADI. The CDR3 has 11 residues. With 2 bases removed from V and 5 bases from J, the gap between germline ends came to 4 bases. The CDR3 here is CASSEGNEQYF. CDR3 bases: TGCGCCAGCAGTGAGGGAAACGAGCAGTACTTC.

This clonotype showed up just a few times. V usage is TRBV24-1 and J usage is TRBJ2-2, with 8 bases that match TRBD2. This CDR3 is built from 17 residues. The V gene's germline CDR1 is KGHDR and CDR2 SFDVKD. V shed 3 bases, J shed 0 bases, and the junction held 5 bases outside the gene matches. The CDR3 sequence: CATSDTPGLANTGELFF. The CDR3 nucleotides read TGTGCCACCAGTGATACACCGGGACTAGCGAACACCGGGGAGCTGTTTTTT.

This sequence joins TRBV2 and TRBJ2-5, with 13 bases matching TRBD2. CDR3 length: 15 amino acids. The V gene end was trimmed by 8 bases and the J gene end by 4 bases; junction bases not matched to a gene: 7. Germline CDR1 SNHLY, CDR2 FYNNEI. CDR3 nucleotides: TGTGCCAGCGGGGGAGGACTAGCGGGAGCAGAGACCCAGTACTTC. Its protein is CASGGGLAGAETQYF.

Comment on this clonotype: A read error may explain this, as a much larger clone is one base away. Because it lacks the conserved phenylalanine or tryptophan at the end, this CDR3 is likely a read error. The chain links TRBV29-1 to TRBJ2-5, with 7 bases lining up with TRBD2. V lost 7 bases, J lost 0 bases, and 5 bases stayed unmatched. The CDR3 spans 13 residues. Per germline, CDR1 SQVTM and CDR2 ANQGSEA. The CDR3 DNA sequence: TGCAGCGCTGTACTAGCGAACCAAGAGACCCAGTACTCC. Translation gives CSAVLANQETQYS.

As to this clonotype: Without the conserved terminal phenylalanine or tryptophan, this CDR3 likely stems from a read error. The CDR3 nucleotides are TGTGCCAGCACCCCTCCGGGACAAACGAACACTGAAGCTTTCTCT. Translation gives CASTPPGQTNTEAFS. The rearrangement uses TRBV7-3 and TRBJ1-1; maybe TRBD1 (6 bases). The germline CDR1 and CDR2 sequences are SGHTA and FQGTGA. The CDR3 is 15 amino acids. Trimming removed 7 bases at V and 1 base at J, with 16 bases between.

V and J are TRBV19 and TRBJ2-7; TRBD1 aligns across 7 bases. This CDR3 has 15 residues. Germline loops: CDR1 LNHDA, CDR2 SQIVND (reference sequence). Trimming took 6 bases from V and 0 from J; bases not matched to a gene: 8. The CDR3 loop reads CASRGPGQSSYEQYF. In DNA form, the CDR3 reads TGTGCCAGTAGGGGACCGGGACAGTCCTCCTACGAGCAGTACTTC.

CDR3: CASSTRDRATYEQYF. The CDR3 coding sequence is TGTGCCAGCAGCACACGGGACAGGGCGACCTACGAGCAGTACTTC. The V call is TRBV7-9, the J call TRBJ2-7; 9 bases map to TRBD1. V lost 5 bases and J lost 2; bases outside the gene matches: 7. Germline assignment: CDR1 SEHNR and CDR2 FQNEAQ (reference sequence). The CDR3 is made up of 15 amino acids. The full variable domain, completed using reference TRBV7-9 and TRBJ2-7, is DTGVSQNPRHKITKRGQNVTFRCDPISEHNRLYWYRQTLGQGPEFLTYFQNEAQLEKSRLLSDRFSAERPKGSFSTLEIQRTEQGDSAMYLCASSTRDRATYEQYFGPGTRLTVT.

J is TRBJ1-2 and V is TRBV6-2 or TRBV6-3, with D unclear. Trimming shortened V by 4 bases and J by 6 bases, and 12 bases separated the two germline ends. Germline CDR1 reads MNHEY; CDR2 reads SVGEGT. The CDR3 totals 13 residues. CDR3 sequence (DNA): TGTGCCAGCAGTTCAGCCTCGGAGCATGGCTACACCTTC. This translates into CASSSASEHGYTF.

The chain has TRBV19 and TRBJ2-7, with 8 bases matching TRBD1. V was pared by 5 bases and J by 0 bases, with 9 bases of the junction left unmatched. CDR3 size: 16 residues. Germline V gene lookup returns CDR1 LNHDA and CDR2 SQIVND (reference sequence). The CDR3 region is CASSVRDRILSYEQYF. The CDR3 DNA reads as TGTGCCAGTAGTGTCCGGGACAGGATCCTCTCCTACGAGCAGTACTTC.

The rearrangement joins TRBV11-1 to TRBJ1-2; no clear D gene. V lost 7 bases and J 6 bases, leaving 24 bases between the germline ends. Germline CDR1 is SGHAT and CDR2 is FQDESV (reference sequence). The CDR3 totals 16 residues. For the CDR3, the DNA is TGTGCCAGCACTGACCCCCGGGCAGGTGATTCCGATGGCTACACCTTC. Translated, it gives CASTDPRAGDSDGYTF.

The CDR3 spells CASSQEADTEAFF. Here the CDR3 DNA reads TGTGCCAGCAGCCAAGAGGCAGACACTGAAGCTTTCTTT. The chain is built from TRBV4-2 and TRBJ1-1; D is ambiguous. Germline CDR1 LGHNA, CDR2 YNFKEQ. The CDR3 consists of 13 residues. V lost 0 bases and J 3 bases, leaving 5 bases between the germline ends.

V gene TRBV20-1 combines with J gene TRBJ2-7; D remains ambiguous. V was pared by 6 bases and J by 5 bases, with 11 bases between. Germline CDR1 and CDR2: DFQATT and SNEGSKA (reference sequence). This CDR3 has 11 amino acids. DNA of the CDR3: TGCAGTGCCCTAACTGGGGACGAGCAGTACTTC. Its protein product is CSALTGDEQYF.

In its sample, this clonotype was seen a few times. This chain joins TRBV14 and TRBJ2-2, with D perhaps TRBD1 (6 bases). Germline V gives CDR1 SGHDN, CDR2 FVKESK. V gave up 2 bases and J gave up 5 bases, with 9 bases separating them. The CDR3 extends over 14 amino acids. Here the CDR3 reads CASSQQGITGELFF. The CDR3 region has the DNA TGTGCCAGCAGCCAACAGGGGATTACCGGGGAGCTGTTTTTT.

The rearrangement joins TRBV29-1 to TRBJ2-7; D remains unclear. Trimming shortened V by 8 bases and J by 2 bases, and 13 bases separated the two germline ends. CDR1 is SQVTM, CDR2 ANQGSEA, per germline. This CDR3 is 12 amino acids long. In DNA, the CDR3 is TGCAGCTTCCCCTGGGTCCCCTACGAGCAGTACTTC. Protein product: CSFPWVPYEQYF.

This clonotype was picked up a small number of times. The rearrangement uses TRBV2 and TRBJ1-6, with D possibly matching TRBD1 (5 bases). The V gene's germline CDR1 is SNHLY and CDR2 FYNNEI. V dropped 5 bases and J dropped 9 bases, with 11 bases sitting between them. The CDR3 sequence is 13 residues long. CDR3 coding DNA: TGTGCCAGCAGTACCGGGACCCCTTCACCCCTCCACTTT. Its translation: CASSTGTPSPLHF.

This clonotype appeared once. Germline is not matched at one junction end, which may reflect a read error. This rearrangement joins TRBV9 to TRBJ1-4, with TRBD1 as a possible D gene (5 bases). The CDR3 extends over 16 amino acids. CDR1 SGDLS and CDR2 YYNGEE come from the germline V gene. The CDR3: CASSPNYGGTNEKLFF. For the CDR3, the DNA is TGCGCCAGCAGCCCTAACTACGGGGGTACTAATGAAAAACTGTTTTTT.

This chain links TRBV2 with TRBJ2-2; 7 nucleotides agree with TRBD2. Germline V lookup: CDR1 SNHLY, CDR2 FYNNEI. The CDR3 has 13 residues. Trimming took 6 bases from V and 7 from J; bases not matched to a gene: 5. CDR3 in amino acids: CASSQRGGGELFF. DNA of the CDR3: TGTGCCAGCAGCCAGCGGGGAGGCGGGGAGCTGTTTTTT. The full variable domain, rest sourced from reference TRBV2 and TRBJ2-2, is EPEVTQTPSHQVTQMGQEVILRCVPISNHLYFYWYRQILGQKVEFLVSFYNNEISEKSEIFDDQFSVERPDGSNFTLKIRSTKLEDSAMYFCASSQRGGGELFFGEGSRLTVL.

The CDR3 bases are TGTGCCAGCAGAACAGGGGGGTCTGGCTACACCTTC. This translates into CASRTGGSGYTF. V is TRBV6-6 and J is TRBJ1-2, with 8 bases identical to TRBD1. V dropped 6 bases and J dropped 7; count of bases not matched to a gene: 4. The CDR3 consists of 12 residues. The germline V gene encodes CDR1 MNHNY and CDR2 SVGAGI (reference sequence).

A few counts support this clonotype. V usage is TRBV25-1 and J usage is TRBJ1-5; possible D gene TRBD1, 5 bases. CDR1 is MGHDK and CDR2 is SYGVNS in the germline V gene. Trimming pared 1 base from V and 11 bases from J, leaving 12 bases between. The CDR3 is 13 amino acids. In DNA form, the CDR3 reads TGTGCCAGCAGTGAATTGGGGCAGGGAACCCAGCATTTT. Its translation is CASSELGQGTQHF.

This clonotype was observed a handful of times. This chain links TRBV20-1 with TRBJ1-1; D uncertain. V was clipped by 1 base and J by 5 bases, with 11 bases between them. Looked up from germline, CDR1 is DFQATT and CDR2 is SNEGSKA (reference sequence). This CDR3 is built from 13 residues. The CDR3 nucleotides read TGCAGTGCTAGAGTGACGGGCTTAACTGAAGCTTTCTTT. This encodes CSARVTGLTEAFF.

The CDR3 DNA reads TGTGCCAGCAGCTTAGCCAGTGTAGAGACCCAGTACTTC. Translating gives CASSLASVETQYF. V is TRBV7-2 and J is TRBJ2-5, with D hard to call. Trimming took 0 bases from V and 4 from J, leaving 6 bases between them. CDR3 length: 13 residues. Germline-derived CDR1 and CDR2 are SGHTA and FQGNSA.

The rearrangement joins TRBV29-1 to TRBJ1-5; no clear D gene. Trimming cost V 1 base and J 2 bases, with 6 bases left between them. The length of the CDR3 is 13 residues. Per germline, CDR1 SQVTM and CDR2 ANQGSEA. The CDR3 DNA sequence: TGCAGCGTTGAAGGGGGAGGCAATCAGCCCCAGCATTTT. Protein sequence: CSVEGGGNQPQHF.

This clonotype appeared many times. This chain links TRBV5-1 with TRBJ1-5; possibly TRBD1 for D (6 bases). This CDR3 has 14 amino acids. Germline assignment: CDR1 SGHRS and CDR2 YFSETQ. V shed 3 bases and J shed 5 bases, with 12 bases lying between them. The CDR3 DNA reads as TGCGCCAGCAGCTCAAAGGGGGGTTATCAGCCCCAGCATTTT. This gives the protein CASSSKGGYQPQHF.

This chain joins TRBV7-8 and TRBJ2-7; maybe TRBD1 (6 bases). Trimming pared 5 bases from V and 7 bases from J, leaving 18 bases between. The germline gives CDR1 SGHVS, CDR2 FQNEAQ. The CDR3 runs 14 residues. This CDR3 is CASSKPGQLGEQYF. CDR3 coding DNA: TGTGCCAGCAGCAAACCGGGACAACTTGGGGAGCAGTACTTC.

V is TRBV6-4 and J is TRBJ2-2; a possible D gene is TRBD2 (5 bases). V lost 4 bases and J 7 bases, leaving 10 bases between the germline ends. The CDR3 runs 13 residues. The germline V gene has CDR1 MRHNA and CDR2 SNTAGT. The CDR3 spells CASSGTSDGELFF. The CDR3, as DNA: TGTGCCAGCAGTGGCACTAGTGACGGGGAGCTGTTTTTT.

The rearrangement uses TRBV5-1 and TRBJ2-6; the D call may be TRBD1 or TRBD2 (6 bases each). CDR3 length: 17 residues. Germline values: CDR1 SGHRS, CDR2 YFSETQ. With 4 bases removed from V and 0 bases from J, the gap between germline ends came to 14 bases. This chain's CDR3 is CASSPGLGHSGANVLTF. The CDR3 DNA is TGCGCCAGCAGCCCGGGACTGGGACACTCTGGGGCCAACGTCCTGACTTTC.

This clonotype was found a few times. The chain links TRBV9 to TRBJ2-2, with D unresolved. V shed 0 bases and J shed 5 bases, with 11 bases lying between them. Germline V CDR1 and CDR2: SGDLS, YYNGEE. There are 15 residues in the CDR3. DNA for the CDR3: TGTGCCAGCAGCGTAGGGGGTCCCGGGACCGGGGAGCTGTTTTTT. As protein: CASSVGGPGTGELFF.

This chain connects TRBV5-5 to TRBJ1-5, with 11 bases fitting TRBD1. Trimming cost V 0 bases and J 5 bases; bases outside gene matches: 4. In germline, CDR1 is SGHKS, CDR2 YYEKEE (reference sequence). This CDR3 has 16 amino acids. The CDR3 sequence: CASSLAGQGVHQPQHF. The CDR3, as DNA: TGTGCCAGCAGCTTGGCGGGACAGGGGGTACATCAGCCCCAGCATTTT.

The V gene is TRBV29-1, the J gene TRBJ1-2, with D unclear. Trimming removed 4 bases at V and 6 bases at J, with 12 bases between. The germline V gene has CDR1 SQVTM and CDR2 ANQGSEA. The CDR3 is 12 residues long. CDR3: CSVGVRFDGYTF. CDR3 nucleotide sequence: TGCAGCGTTGGGGTTCGATTCGATGGCTACACCTTC.

The chain has TRBV19 and TRBJ1-2; D call uncertain. This CDR3 is built from 16 residues. V was clipped by 5 bases and J by 3 bases, with 19 bases between them. Germline CDR1 and CDR2: LNHDA and SQIVND (reference sequence). CDR3 sequence (DNA): TGTGCCAGTAGTCCCGGGCCCGGGGAGGACTACTATGGCTACACCTTC. Its translation: CASSPGPGEDYYGYTF.

This CDR3 is CASSPPGTGGAFGTEAFF. CDR3 DNA: TGTGCCAGCAGCCCCCCCGGGACAGGGGGCGCATTTGGGACTGAAGCTTTCTTT. The J gene is TRBJ1-1, the V gene TRBV7-2, with 12 bases that match TRBD1. The CDR3 is 18 residues long. Germline trimming cut 5 bases from V and 5 bases from J; bases unmatched to any gene: 15. CDR1 SGHTA and CDR2 FQGNSA come from the germline V gene.